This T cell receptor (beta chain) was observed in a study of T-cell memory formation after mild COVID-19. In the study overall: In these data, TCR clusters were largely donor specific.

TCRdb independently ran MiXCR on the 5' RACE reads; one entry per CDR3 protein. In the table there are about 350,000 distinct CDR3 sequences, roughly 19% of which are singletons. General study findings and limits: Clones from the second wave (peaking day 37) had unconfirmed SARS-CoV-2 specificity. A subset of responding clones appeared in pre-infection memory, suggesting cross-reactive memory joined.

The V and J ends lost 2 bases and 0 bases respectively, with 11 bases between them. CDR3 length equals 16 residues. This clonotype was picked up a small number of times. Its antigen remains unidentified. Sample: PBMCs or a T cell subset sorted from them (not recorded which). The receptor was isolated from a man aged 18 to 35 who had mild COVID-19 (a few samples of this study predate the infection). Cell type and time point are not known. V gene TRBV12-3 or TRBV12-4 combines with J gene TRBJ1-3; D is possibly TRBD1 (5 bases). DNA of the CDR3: TGTGCCAGCAGTTTAAGAGGGGCCGGCTCTGGAAACACCATATATTTT. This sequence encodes CASSLRGAGSGNTIYF.